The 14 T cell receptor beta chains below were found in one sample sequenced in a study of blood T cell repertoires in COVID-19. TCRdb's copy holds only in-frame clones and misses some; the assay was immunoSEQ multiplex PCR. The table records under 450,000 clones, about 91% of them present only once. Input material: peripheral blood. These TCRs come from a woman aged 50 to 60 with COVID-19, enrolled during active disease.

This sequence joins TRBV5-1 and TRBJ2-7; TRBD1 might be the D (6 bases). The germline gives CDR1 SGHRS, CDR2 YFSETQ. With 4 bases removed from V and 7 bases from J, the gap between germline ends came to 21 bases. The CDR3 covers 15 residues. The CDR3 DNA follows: TGCGCCAGCAGCCGAACGACAGGATTGGGCCTAGAGCAGTACTTC. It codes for CASSRTTGLGLEQYF.

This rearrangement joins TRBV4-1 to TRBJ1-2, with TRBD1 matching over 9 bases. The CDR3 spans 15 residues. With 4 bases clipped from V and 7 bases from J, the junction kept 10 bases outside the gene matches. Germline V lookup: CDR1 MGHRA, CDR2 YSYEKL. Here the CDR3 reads CASSLSGRDRVGYTF. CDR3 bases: TGCGCCAGCAGCCTATCGGGGCGGGACAGGGTTGGCTACACCTTC.

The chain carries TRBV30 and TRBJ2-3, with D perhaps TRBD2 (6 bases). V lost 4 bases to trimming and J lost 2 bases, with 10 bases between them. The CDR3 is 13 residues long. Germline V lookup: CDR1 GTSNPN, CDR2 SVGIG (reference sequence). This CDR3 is CAWKAGITDTQYF. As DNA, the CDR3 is TGTGCCTGGAAGGCGGGGATCACAGATACGCAGTATTTT.

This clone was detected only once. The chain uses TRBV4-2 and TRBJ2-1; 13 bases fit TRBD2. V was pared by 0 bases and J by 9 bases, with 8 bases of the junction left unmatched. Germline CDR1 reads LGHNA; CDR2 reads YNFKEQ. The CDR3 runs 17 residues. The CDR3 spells CASSQELTSGGVFEQFF. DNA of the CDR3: TGTGCCAGCAGCCAAGAGCTCACTAGCGGGGGGGTTTTTGAGCAGTTCTTC.

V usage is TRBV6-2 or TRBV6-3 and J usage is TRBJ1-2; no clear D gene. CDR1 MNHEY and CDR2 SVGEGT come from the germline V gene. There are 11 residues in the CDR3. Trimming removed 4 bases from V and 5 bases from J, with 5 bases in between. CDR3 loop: CASSSLYGYTF. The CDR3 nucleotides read TGTGCCAGCAGTTCCTTATATGGCTACACCTTC.

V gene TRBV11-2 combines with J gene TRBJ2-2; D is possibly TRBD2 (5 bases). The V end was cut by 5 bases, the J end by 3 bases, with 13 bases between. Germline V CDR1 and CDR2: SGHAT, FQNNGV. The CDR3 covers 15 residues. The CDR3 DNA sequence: TGTGCCAGCAGCCGGGGATCCTATGACACCGGGGAGCTGTTTTTT. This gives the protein CASSRGSYDTGELFF. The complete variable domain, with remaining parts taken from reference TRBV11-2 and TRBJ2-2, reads EAGVAQSPRYKIIEKRQSVAFWCNPISGHATLYWYQQILGQGPKLLIQFQNNGVVDDSQLPKDRFSAERLKGVDSTLKIQPAKLEDSAVYLCASSRGSYDTGELFFGEGSRLTVL.

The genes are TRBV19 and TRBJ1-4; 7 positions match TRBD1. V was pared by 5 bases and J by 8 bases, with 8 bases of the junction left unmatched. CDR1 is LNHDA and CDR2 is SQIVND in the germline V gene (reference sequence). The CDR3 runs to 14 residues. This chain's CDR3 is CASSPYRGEEKLFF. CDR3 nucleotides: TGTGCCAGTAGTCCATACAGGGGTGAAGAAAAACTGTTTTTT.

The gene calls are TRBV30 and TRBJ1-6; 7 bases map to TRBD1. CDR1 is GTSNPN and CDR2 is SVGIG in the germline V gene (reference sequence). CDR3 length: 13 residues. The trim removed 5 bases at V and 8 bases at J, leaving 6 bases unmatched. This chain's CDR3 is CAWDRDSYSPLHF. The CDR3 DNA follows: TGTGCCTGGGACCGGGACAGTTATTCACCCCTCCACTTT. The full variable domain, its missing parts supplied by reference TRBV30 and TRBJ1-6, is SQTIHQWPATLVQPVGSPLSLECTVEGTSNPNLYWYRQAAGRGLQLLFYSVGIGQISSEVPQNLSASRPQDRQFILSSKKLLLSDSGFYLCAWDRDSYSPLHFGNGTRLTVT.

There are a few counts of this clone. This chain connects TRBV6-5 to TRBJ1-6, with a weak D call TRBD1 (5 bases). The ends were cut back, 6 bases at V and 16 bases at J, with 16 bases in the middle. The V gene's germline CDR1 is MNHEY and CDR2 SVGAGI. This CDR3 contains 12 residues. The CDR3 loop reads CASRSREVSLHF. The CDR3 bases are TGTGCCAGCAGATCCAGGGAAGTCTCACTCCACTTT.

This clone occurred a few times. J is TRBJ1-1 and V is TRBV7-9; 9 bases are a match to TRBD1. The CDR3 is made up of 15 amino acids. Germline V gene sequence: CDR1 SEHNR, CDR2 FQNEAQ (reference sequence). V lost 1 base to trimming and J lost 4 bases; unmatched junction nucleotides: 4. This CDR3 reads CASSLGGTGSTEAFF. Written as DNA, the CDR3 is TGTGCCAGCAGCTTAGGGGGGACAGGGAGCACTGAAGCTTTCTTT.

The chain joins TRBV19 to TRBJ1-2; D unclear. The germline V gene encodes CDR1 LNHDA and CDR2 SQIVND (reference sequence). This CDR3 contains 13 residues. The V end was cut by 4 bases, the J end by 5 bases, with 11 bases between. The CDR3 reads CASSTAYGYGYTF. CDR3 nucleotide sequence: TGTGCCAGTAGTACAGCATACGGGTATGGCTACACCTTC.

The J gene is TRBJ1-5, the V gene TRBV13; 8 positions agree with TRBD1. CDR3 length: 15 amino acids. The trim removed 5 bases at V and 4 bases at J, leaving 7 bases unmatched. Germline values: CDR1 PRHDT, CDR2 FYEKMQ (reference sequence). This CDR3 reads CASSERTGPNQPQHF. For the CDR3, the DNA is TGTGCCAGCAGCGAGCGGACAGGGCCTAATCAGCCCCAGCATTTT.

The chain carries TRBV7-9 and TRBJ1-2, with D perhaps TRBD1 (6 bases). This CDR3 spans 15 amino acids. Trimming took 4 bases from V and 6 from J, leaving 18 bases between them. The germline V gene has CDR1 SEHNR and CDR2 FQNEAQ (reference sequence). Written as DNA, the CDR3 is TGTGCCAGCAGCTCCCCTTGGGGTCAGGGGAATGGCTACACCTTC. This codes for CASSSPWGQGNGYTF.

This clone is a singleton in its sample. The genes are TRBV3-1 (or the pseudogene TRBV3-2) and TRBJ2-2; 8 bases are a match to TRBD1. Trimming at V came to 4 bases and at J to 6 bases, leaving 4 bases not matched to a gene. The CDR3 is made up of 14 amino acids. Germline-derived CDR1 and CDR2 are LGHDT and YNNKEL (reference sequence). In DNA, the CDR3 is TGTGCCAGCAGCCCAGGGGGCGAGCCCGGGGAGCTGTTTTTT. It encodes CASSPGGEPGELFF.